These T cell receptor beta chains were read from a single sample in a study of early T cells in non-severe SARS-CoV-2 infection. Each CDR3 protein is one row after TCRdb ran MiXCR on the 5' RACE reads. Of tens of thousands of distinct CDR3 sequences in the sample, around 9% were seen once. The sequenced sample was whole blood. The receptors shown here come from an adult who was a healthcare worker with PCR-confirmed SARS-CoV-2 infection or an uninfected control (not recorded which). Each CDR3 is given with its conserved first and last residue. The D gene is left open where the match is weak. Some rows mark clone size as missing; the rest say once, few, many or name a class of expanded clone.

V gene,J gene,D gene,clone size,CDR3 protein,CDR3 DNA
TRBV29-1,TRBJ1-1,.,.,CSTGGATTEAFF,TGCAGCACGGGGGGTGCGACGACTGAAGCTTTCTTT
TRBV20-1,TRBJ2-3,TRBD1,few,CSAGDRAPQDTQYF,TGCAGTGCTGGGGACAGGGCCCCCCAAGATACGCAGTATTTT
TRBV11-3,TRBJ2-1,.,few,CARILANEQFF,TGTGCCAGGATATTAGCTAATGAGCAGTTCTTC
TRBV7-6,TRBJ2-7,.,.,CASSSGTYSYEQYF,TGTGCCAGCAGCTCAGGGACGTATTCCTACGAGCAGTACTTC
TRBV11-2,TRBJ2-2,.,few,CASSLGGLTGELFF,TGTGCCAGCAGCTTAGGTGGACTCACCGGGGAGCTGTTTTTT
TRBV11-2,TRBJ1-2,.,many,CASSLEAVANYGYTF,TGTGCCAGCAGCTTAGAGGCCGTAGCTAACTATGGCTACACCTTC
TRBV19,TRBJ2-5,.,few,CASSTSLLYQETQYF,TGTGCCAGTAGTACCTCCCTCTTATACCAAGAGACCCAGTACTTC
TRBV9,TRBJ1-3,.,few,CASSPGGTEGRSGNTIYF,TGTGCCAGCAGCCCCGGGGGGACCGAGGGCCGCTCTGGAAACACCATATATTTT
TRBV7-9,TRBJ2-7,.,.,CASSLVGTHEQYF,TGTGCCAGCAGCTTAGTTGGGACCCACGAGCAGTACTTC
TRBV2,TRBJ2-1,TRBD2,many,CASSGLAGHNEQFF,TGTGCCAGCAGTGGTCTAGCGGGGCACAATGAGCAGTTCTTC
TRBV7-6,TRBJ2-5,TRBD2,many,CASSFRLAGGRSYQETQYF,TGTGCCAGCAGCTTCAGGCTAGCGGGGGGCCGAAGCTACCAAGAGACCCAGTACTTC
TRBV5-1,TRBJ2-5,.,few,CASSWEETQYF,TGCGCCAGCAGCTGGGAAGAGACCCAGTACTTC
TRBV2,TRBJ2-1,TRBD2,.,CASQLAGGRNEQFF,TGTGCCAGCCAACTAGCGGGGGGGCGTAATGAGCAGTTCTTC
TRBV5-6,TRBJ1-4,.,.,CASSRRAGGKLFF,TGTGCCAGCAGCCGGCGGGCTGGGGGAAAACTGTTTTTT
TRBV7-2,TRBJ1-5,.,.,CASSSQPNQPQHF,TGTGCCAGCAGCTCGCAGCCTAATCAGCCCCAGCATTTT
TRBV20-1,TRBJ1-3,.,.,CSAWDGPYSGNTIYF,TGCAGTGCTTGGGACGGACCATACTCTGGAAACACCATATATTTT
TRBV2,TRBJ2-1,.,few,CASSEWARGHNEQFF,TGTGCCAGCAGTGAATGGGCTAGAGGGCATAATGAGCAGTTCTTC
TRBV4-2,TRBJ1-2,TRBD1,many,CASSQDEGQNYGYTF,TGTGCCAGCAGCCAAGATGAGGGACAGAACTATGGCTACACCTTC
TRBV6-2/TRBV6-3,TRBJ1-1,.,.,CASSYSGTNTEAFF,TGTGCCAGCAGTTACTCAGGAACTAACACTGAAGCTTTCTTT
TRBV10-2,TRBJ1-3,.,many,CASSEDGVHSGNTIYF,TGCGCCAGCAGTGAGGACGGGGTTCACTCTGGAAACACCATATATTTT
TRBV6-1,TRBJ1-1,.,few,CASSGAERYTEAFF,TGTGCCAGCAGTGGTGCGGAGCGGTACACTGAAGCTTTCTTT